Reported below is one T cell receptor beta chain. Antigen: not known. There are 13 residues in the CDR3. V dropped 5 bases and J dropped 7 bases, with 15 bases sitting between them. Germline V CDR1 and CDR2: SGHNT, YENEEA. This entry belongs to a study of identifying expanded T cells in peripheral blood. General observations from the study: Roughly 2-week clone count variance significantly increased as total template count grew.

Healthy donors had no documented immune events, such as infections, while sampled. Profiling relied on immunoSEQ multiplex PCR, and the TCRdb table lists in-frame clones only, not all of them. The table includes about 89,000 clones, 70% to 90% detected once. This TCR derives from a person aged 18-70 years in good health. The sequencing sample was made of blood. The J gene is TRBJ2-7, the V gene TRBV11-3; maybe TRBD1 (6 bases). As DNA, the CDR3 is TGTGCCAGCAGCGCCTCGGACAGTACGGAGCAGTACTTC. Translating it yields CASSASDSTEQYF.